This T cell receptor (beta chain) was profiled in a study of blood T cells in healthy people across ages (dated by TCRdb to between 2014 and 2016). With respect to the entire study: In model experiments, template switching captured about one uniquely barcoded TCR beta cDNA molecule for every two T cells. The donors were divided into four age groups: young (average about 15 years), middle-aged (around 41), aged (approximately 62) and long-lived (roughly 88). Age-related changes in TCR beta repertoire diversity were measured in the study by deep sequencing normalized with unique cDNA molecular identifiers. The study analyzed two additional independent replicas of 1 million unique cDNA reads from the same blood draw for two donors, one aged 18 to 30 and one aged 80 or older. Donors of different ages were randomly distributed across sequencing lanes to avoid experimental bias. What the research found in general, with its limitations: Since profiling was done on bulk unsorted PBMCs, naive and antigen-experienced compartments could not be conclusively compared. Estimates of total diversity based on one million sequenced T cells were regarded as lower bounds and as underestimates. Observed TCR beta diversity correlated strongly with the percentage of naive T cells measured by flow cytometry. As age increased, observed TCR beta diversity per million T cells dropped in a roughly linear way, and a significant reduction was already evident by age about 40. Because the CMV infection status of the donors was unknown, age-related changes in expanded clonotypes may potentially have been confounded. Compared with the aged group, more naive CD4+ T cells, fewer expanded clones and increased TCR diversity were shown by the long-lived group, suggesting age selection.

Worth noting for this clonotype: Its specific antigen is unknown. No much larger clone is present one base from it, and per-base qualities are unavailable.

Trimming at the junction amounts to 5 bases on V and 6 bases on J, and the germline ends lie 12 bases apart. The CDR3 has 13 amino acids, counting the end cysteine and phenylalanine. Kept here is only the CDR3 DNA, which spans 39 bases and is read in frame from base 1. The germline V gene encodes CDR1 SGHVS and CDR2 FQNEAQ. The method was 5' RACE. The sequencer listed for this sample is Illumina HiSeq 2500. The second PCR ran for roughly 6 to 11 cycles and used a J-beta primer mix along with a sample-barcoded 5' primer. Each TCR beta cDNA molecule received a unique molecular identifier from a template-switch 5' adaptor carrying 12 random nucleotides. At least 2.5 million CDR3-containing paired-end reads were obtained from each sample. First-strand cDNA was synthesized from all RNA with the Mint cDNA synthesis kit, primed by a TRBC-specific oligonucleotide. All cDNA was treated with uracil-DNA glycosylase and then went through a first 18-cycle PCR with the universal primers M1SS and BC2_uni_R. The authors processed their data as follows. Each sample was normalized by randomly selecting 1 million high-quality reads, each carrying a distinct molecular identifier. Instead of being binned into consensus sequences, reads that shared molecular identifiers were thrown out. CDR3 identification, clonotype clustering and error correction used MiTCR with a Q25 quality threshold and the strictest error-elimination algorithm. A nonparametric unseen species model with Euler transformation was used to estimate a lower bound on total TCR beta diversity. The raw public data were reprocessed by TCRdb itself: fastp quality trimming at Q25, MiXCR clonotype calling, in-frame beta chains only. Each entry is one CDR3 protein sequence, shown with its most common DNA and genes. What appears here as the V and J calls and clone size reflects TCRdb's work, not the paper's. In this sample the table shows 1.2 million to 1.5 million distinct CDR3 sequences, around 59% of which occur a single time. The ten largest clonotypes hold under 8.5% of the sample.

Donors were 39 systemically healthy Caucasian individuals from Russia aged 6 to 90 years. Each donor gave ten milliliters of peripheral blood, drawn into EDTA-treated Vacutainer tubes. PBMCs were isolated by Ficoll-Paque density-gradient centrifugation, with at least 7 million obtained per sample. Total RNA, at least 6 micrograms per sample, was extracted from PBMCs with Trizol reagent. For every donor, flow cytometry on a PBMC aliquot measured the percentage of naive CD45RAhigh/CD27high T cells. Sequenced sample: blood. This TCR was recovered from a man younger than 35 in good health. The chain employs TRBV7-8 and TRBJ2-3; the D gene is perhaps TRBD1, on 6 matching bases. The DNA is TGTGCCAGCAGCAGTGCCAGGGGCGATACGCAGTATTTT. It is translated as CASSSARGDTQYF.